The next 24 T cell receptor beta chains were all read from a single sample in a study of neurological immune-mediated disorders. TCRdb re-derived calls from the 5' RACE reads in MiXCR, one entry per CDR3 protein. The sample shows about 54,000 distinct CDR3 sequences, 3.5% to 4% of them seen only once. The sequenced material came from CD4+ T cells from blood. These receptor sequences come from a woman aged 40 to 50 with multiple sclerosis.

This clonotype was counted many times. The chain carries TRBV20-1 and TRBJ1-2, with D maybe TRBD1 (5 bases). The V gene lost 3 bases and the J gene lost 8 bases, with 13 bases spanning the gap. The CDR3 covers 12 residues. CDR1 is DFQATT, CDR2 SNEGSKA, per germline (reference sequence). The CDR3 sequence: CSASGGTSGYTF. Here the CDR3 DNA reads TGCAGTGCTAGTGGGGGAACGAGCGGCTACACCTTC.

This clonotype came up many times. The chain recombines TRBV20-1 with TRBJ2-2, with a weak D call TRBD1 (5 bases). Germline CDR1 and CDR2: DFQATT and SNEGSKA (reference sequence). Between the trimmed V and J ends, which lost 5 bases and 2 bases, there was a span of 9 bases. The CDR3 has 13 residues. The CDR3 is CSASGQNTGELFF. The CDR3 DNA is TGCAGTGCTTCCGGACAAAACACCGGGGAGCTGTTTTTT.

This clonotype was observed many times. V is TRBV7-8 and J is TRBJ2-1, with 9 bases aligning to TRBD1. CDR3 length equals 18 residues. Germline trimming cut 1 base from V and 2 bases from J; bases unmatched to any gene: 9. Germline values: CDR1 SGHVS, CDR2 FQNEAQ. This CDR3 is CASSLVGVGTGTYNEQFF. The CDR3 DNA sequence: TGTGCCAGCAGCTTAGTTGGAGTAGGGACAGGGACCTACAATGAGCAGTTCTTC.

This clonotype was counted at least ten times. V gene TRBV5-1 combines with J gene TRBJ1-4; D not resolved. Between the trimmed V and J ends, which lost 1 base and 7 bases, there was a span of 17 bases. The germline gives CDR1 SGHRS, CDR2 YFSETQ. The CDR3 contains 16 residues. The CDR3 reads CASSLSLTPSGEKLFF. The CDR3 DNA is TGCGCCAGCAGCTTGTCATTGACGCCATCCGGTGAAAAACTGTTTTTT. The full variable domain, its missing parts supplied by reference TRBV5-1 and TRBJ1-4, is KAGVTQTPRYLIKTRGQQVTLSCSPISGHRSVSWYQQTPGQGLQFLFEYFSETQRNKGNFPGRFSGRQFSNSRSEMNVSTLELGDSALYLCASSLSLTPSGEKLFFGSGTQLSVL.

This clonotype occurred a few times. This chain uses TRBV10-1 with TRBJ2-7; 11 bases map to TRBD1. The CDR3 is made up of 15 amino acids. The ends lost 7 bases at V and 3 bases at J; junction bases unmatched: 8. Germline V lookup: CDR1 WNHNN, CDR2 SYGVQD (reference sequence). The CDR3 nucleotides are TGCGCCAGCACCTTGGACAGGGGGCCTTACTACGAGCAGTACTTC. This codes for CASTLDRGPYYEQYF.

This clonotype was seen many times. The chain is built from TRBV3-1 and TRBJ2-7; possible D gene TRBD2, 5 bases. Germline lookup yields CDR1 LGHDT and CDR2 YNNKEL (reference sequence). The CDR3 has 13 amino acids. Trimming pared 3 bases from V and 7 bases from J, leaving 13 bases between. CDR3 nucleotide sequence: TGTGCCAGCAGCCAGGAGGACTGGCGGGAGCAGTACTTC. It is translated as CASSQEDWREQYF.

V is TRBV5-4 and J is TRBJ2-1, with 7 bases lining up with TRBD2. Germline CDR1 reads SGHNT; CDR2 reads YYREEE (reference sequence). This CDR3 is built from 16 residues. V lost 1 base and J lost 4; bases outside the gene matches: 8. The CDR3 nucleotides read TGTGCCAGCAGCTTGAGGACTAGGGTCCCTTACAATGAGCAGTTCTTC. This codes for CASSLRTRVPYNEQFF.

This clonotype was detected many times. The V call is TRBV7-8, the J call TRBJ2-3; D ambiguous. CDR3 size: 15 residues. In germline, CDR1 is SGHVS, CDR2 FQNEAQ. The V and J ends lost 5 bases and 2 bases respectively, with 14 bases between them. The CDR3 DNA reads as TGTGCCAGCAGCCCTTACGCCCCAGACACAGATACGCAGTATTTT. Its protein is CASSPYAPDTDTQYF.

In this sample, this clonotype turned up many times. The CDR3 sequence is CASSLASDEQFF. The CDR3 bases are TGTGCCAGCAGCCTAGCTAGCGATGAGCAGTTCTTC. This chain joins TRBV3-1 and TRBJ2-1; TRBD2 is a possible D gene (6 bases). Germline V gene lookup returns CDR1 LGHDT and CDR2 YNNKEL (reference sequence). The CDR3 covers 12 residues. Trimming stripped 4 bases from V and 8 bases from J, with 9 bases between.

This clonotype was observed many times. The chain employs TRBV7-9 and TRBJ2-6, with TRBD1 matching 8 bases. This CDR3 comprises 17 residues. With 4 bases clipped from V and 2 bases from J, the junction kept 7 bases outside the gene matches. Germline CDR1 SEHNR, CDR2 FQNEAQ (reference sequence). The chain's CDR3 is CASSSRHRGAGANVLTF. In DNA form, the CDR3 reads TGTGCCAGCAGCTCCCGGCACAGGGGGGCTGGGGCCAACGTCCTGACTTTC.

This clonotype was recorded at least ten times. The chain's CDR3 is CASSGGLAGGLAYNEQFF. CDR3 DNA: TGCGCCAGCAGCGGCGGACTAGCGGGGGGGCTCGCCTACAATGAGCAGTTCTTC. This chain links TRBV5-1 with TRBJ2-1; 15 bases are shared with TRBD2. In germline, CDR1 is SGHRS, CDR2 YFSETQ. Trimming cost V 4 bases and J 2 bases; bases outside gene matches: 7. This CDR3 region has 18 residues.

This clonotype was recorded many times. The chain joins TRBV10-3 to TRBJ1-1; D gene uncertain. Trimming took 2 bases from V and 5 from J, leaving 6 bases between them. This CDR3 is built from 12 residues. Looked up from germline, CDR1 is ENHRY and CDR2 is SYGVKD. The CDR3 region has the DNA TGTGCCATCAGTGAGCTAAGGACTGAAGCTTTCTTT. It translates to CAISELRTEAFF.

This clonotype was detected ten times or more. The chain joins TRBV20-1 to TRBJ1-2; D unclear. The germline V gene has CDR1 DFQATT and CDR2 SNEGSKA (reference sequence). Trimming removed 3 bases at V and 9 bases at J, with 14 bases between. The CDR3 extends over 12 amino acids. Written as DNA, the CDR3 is TGCAGTGCTAGTCCCTCCGCGGATCGCTACACCTTC. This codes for CSASPSADRYTF.

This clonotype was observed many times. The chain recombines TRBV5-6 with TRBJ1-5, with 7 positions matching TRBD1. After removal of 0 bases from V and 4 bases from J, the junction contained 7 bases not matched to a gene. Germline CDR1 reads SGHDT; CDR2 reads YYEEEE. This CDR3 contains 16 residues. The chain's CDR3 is CASSLATGVPNQPQHF. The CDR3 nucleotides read TGTGCCAGCAGCTTGGCCACAGGGGTCCCAAATCAGCCCCAGCATTTT.

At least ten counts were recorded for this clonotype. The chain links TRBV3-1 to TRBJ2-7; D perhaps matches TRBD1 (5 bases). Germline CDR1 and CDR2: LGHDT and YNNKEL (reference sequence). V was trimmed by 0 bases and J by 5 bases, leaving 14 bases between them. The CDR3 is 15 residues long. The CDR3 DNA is TGTGCCAGCAGCCAAGAGGGGCGACAGATCGACGAGCAGTACTTC. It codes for CASSQEGRQIDEQYF.

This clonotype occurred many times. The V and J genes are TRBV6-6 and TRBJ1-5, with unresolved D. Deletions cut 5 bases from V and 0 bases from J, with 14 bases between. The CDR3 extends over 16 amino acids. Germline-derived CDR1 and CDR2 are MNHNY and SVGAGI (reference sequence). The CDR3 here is CASSLTLLYSNQPQHF. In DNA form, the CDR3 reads TGTGCCAGCAGTCTTACATTGTTATATAGCAATCAGCCCCAGCATTTT.

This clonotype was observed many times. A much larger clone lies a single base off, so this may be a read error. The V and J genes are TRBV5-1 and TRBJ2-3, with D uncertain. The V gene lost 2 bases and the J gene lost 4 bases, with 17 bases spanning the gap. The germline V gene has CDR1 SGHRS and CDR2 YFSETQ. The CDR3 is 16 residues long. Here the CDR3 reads CASSFEDGLQSDTQYF. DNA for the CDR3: TGCGCCAGCAGCTTCGAAGACGGATTACAATCAGATACGCAGTATTTT.

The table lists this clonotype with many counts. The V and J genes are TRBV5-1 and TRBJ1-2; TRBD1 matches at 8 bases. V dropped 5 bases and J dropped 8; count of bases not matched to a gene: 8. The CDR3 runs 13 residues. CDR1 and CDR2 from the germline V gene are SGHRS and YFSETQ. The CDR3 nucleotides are TGCGCCAGCAGTTCTGGACAGGGTGAAGGCTACACCTTC. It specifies CASSSGQGEGYTF.

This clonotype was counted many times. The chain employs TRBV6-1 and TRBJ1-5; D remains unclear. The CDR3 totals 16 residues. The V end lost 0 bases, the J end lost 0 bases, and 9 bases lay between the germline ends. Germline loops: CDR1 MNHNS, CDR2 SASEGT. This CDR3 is CASSEALTYSNQPQHF. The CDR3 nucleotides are TGTGCCAGCAGTGAAGCGCTGACCTATAGCAATCAGCCCCAGCATTTT.

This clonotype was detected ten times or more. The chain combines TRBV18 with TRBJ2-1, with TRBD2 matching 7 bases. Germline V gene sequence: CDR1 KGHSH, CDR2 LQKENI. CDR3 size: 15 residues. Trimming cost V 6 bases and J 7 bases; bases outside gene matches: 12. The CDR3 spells CASSPPLAAGNEQFF. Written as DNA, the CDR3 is TGTGCCAGCTCCCCCCCGCTAGCGGCGGGGAATGAGCAGTTCTTC.

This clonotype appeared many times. As DNA, the CDR3 is TGCGCCAGCAGCAACCGGGACAGAGACTTGAACACTGAAGCTTTCTTT. Translation gives CASSNRDRDLNTEAFF. The rearrangement links TRBV5-1 to TRBJ1-1; 7 positions agree with TRBD1. Germline-derived CDR1 and CDR2 are SGHRS and YFSETQ. This CDR3 is built from 16 residues. Trimming took 4 bases from V and 0 from J; bases not matched to a gene: 9.

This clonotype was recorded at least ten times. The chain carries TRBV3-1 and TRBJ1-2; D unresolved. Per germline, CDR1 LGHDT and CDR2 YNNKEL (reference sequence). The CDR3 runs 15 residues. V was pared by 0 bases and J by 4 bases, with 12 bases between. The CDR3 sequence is CASSQDTTALYGYTF. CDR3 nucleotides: TGTGCCAGCAGCCAAGATACTACGGCCCTCTATGGCTACACCTTC.

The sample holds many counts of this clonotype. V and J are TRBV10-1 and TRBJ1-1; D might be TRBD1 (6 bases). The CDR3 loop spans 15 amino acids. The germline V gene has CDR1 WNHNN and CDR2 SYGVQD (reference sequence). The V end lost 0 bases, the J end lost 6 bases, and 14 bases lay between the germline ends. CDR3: CASSESQGRWAEAFF. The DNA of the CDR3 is TGCGCCAGCAGTGAGTCACAGGGAAGGTGGGCTGAAGCTTTCTTT.

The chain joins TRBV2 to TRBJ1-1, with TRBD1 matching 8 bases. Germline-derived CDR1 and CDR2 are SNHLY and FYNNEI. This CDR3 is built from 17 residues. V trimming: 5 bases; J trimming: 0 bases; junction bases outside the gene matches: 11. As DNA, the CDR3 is TGTGCCAGCAGTCGGACAACAGGGGGATCCATGAACACTGAAGCTTTCTTT. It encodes CASSRTTGGSMNTEAFF.